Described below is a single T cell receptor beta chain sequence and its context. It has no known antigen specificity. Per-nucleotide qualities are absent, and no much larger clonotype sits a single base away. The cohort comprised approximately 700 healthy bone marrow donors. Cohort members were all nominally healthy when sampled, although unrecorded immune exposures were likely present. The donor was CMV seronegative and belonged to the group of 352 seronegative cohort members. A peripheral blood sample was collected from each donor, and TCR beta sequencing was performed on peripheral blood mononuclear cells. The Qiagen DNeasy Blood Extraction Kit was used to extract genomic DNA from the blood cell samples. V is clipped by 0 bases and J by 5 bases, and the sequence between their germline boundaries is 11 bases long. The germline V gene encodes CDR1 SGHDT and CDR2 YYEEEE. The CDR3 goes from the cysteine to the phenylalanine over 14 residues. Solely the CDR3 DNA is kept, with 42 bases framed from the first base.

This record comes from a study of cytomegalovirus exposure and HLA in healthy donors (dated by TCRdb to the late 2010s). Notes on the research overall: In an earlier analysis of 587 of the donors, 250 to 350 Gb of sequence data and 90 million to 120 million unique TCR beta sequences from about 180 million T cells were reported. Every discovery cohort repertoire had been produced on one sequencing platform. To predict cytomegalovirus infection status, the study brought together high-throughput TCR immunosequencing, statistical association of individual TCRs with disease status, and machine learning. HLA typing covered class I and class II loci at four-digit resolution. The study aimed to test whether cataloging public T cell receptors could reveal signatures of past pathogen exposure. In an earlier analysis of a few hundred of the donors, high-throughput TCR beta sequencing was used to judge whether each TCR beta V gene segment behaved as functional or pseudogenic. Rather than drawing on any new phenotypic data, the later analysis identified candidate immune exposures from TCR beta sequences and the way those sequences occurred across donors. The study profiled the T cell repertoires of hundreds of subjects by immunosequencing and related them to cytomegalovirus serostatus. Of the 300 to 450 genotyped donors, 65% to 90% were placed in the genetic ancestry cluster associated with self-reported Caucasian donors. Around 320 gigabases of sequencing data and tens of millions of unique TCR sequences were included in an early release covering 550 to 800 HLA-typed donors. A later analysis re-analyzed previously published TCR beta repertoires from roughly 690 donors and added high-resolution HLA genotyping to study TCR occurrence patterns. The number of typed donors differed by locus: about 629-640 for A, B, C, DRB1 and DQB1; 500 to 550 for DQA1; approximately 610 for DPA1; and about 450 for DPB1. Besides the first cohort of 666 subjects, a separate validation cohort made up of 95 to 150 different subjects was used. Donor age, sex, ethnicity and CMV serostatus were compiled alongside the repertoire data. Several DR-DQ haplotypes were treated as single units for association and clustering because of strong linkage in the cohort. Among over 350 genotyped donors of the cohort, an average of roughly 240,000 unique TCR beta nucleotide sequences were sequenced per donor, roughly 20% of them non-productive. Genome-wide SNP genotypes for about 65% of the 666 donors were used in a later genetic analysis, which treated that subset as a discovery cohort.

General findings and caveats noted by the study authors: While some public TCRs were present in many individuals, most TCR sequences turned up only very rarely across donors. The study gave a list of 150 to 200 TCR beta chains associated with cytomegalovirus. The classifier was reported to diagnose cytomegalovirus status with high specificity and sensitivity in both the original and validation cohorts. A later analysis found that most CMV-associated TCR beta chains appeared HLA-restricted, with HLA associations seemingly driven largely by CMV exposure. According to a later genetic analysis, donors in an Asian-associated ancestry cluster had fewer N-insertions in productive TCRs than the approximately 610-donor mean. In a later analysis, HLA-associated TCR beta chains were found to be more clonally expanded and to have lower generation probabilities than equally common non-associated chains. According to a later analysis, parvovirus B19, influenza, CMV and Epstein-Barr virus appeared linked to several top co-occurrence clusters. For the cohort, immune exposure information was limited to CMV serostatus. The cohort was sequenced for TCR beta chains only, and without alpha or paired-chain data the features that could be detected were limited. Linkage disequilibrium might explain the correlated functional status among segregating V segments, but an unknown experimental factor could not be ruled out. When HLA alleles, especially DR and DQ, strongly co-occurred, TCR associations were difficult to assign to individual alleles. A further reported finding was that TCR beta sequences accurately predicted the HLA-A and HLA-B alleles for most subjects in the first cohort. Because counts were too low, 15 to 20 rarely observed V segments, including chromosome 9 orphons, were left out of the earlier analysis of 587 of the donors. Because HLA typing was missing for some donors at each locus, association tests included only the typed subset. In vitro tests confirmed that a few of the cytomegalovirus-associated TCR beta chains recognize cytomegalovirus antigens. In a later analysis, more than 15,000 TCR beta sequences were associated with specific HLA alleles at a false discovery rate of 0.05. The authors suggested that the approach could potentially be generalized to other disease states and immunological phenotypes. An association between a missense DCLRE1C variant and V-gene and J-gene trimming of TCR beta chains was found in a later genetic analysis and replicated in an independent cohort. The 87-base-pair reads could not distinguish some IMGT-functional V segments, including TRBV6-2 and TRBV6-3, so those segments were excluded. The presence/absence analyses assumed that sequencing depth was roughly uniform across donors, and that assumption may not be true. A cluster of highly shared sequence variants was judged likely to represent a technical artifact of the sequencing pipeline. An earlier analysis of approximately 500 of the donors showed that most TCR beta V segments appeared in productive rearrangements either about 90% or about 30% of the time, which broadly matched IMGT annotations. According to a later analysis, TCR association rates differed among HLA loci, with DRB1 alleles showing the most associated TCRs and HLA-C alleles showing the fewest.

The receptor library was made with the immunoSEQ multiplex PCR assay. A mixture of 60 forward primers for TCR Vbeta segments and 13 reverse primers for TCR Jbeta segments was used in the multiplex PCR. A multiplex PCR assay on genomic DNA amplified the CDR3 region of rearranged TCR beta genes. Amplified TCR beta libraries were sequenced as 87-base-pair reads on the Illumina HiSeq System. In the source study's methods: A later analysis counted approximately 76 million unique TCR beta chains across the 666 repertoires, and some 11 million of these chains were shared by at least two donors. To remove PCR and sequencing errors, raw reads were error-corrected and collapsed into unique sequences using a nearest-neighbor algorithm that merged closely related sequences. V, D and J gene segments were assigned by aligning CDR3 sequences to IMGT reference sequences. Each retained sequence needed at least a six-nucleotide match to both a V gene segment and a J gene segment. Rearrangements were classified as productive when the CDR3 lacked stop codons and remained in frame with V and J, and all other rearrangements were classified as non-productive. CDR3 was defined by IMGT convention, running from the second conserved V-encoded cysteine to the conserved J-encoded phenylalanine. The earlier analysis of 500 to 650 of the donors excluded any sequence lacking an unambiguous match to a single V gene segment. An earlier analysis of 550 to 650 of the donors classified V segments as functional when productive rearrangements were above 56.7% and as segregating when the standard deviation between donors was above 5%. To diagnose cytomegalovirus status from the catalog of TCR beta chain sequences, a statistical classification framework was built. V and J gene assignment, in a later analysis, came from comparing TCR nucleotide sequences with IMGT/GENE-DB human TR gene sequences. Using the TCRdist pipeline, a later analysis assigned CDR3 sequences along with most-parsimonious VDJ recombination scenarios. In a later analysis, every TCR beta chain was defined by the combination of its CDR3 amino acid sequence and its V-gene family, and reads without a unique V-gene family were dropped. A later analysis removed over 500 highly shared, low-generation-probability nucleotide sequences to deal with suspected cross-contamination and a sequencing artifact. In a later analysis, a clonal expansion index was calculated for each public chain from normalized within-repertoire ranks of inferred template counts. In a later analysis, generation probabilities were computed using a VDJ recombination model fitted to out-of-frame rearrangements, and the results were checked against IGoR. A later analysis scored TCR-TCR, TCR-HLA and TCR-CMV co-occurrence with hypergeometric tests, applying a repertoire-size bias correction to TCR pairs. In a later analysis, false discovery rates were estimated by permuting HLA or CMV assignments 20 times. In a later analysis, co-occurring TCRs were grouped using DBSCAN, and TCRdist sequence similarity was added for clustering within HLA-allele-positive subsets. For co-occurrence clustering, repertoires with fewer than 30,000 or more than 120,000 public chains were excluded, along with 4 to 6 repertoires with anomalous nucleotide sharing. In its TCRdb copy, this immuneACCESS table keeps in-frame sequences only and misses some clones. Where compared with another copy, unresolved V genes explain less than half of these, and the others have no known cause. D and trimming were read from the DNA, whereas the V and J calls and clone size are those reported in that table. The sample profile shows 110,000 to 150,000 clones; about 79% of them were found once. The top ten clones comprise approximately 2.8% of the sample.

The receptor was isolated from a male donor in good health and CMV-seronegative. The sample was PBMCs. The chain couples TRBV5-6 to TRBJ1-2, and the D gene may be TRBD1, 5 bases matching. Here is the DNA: TGTGCCAGCAGCTTGGTCCCGACAGAATATGGCTACACCTTC. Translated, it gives CASSLVPTEYGYTF.